Below are 30 T cell receptor beta chains sequenced from a single sample in a study of CD8+CD57+ T cells in acquired aplastic anemia. Genomic DNA templated the TCR beta VDJ and CDR3 profiling. TCRdb reprocessed the reads via MiXCR and lists one record per CDR3 protein. Among roughly 250,000 distinct CDR3 sequences listed, approximately 79% were seen once. CD8+CD57+ cell expansion, shown by flow cytometry, had occurred in the patients selected for sequencing. The sample consisted of sorted CD4+, CD8+, or CD8+CD57+ T cells (not recorded which) from PBMCs. The receptors shown here come from a human donor with aplastic anemia.

Only one count was recorded for this clonotype. The rearrangement links TRBV13 to TRBJ1-2, with TRBD1 identical over 8 bases. This CDR3 has 15 amino acids. Per the germline V gene, CDR1 is PRHDT and CDR2 is FYEKMQ (reference sequence). After removal of 4 bases from V and 3 bases from J, the junction contained 7 bases not matched to a gene. CDR3 nucleotides: TGTGCCAGCAGCTCACCAGGGGGCGCCGACTATGGCTACACCTTC. Encoded protein: CASSSPGGADYGYTF.

This clonotype was seen only once. This chain connects TRBV12-5 to TRBJ2-7, with TRBD1 matching 9 bases. The V gene end was trimmed by 6 bases and the J gene end by 5 bases; junction bases not matched to a gene: 8. This CDR3 has 14 residues. Germline V gene lookup returns CDR1 LGHNT and CDR2 FRNRAP. The CDR3 DNA follows: TGTGCTAGTGGCCGCCGGGACAGGGCCCACGAGCAGTACTTC. It is translated as CASGRRDRAHEQYF. The full variable domain, rest sourced from reference TRBV12-5 and TRBJ2-7, is DARVTQTPRHKVTEMGQEVTMRCQPILGHNTVFWYRQTMMQGLELLAYFRNRAPLDDSGMPKDRFSAEMPDATLATLKIQPSEPRDSAVYFCASGRRDRAHEQYFGPGTRLTVT.

This clonotype appeared a few times. The chain links TRBV29-1 to TRBJ1-2; D is undetermined. This CDR3 is 13 amino acids long. The V end lost 3 bases, the J end lost 5 bases, and 13 bases lay between the germline ends. Germline V gene sequence: CDR1 SQVTM, CDR2 ANQGSEA. For the CDR3, the DNA is TGCAGCGTTGAGTTAAGTTTGGCATATGGCTACACCTTC. This translates into CSVELSLAYGYTF.

This clonotype was detected only a few times. CDR3 in DNA: TGTGCCAGCAGCTTAGGTAGCGCAGGTGGCTACACCTTC. The encoded protein is CASSLGSAGGYTF. The chain employs TRBV5-4 and TRBJ1-2, with no clear D. Germline V lookup: CDR1 SGHNT, CDR2 YYREEE (reference sequence). The CDR3 runs 13 residues. Between the trimmed V and J ends, which lost 2 bases and 7 bases, there was a span of 12 bases.

On this clonotype: At one boundary the junction diverges from the germline segment, which might be a read error. The rearrangement links TRBV7-9 to TRBJ2-5; TRBD2 might be the D (6 bases). CDR1 and CDR2 (germline): SEHNR, FQNEAQ (reference sequence). The CDR3 covers 14 residues. CDR3 sequence: CANEVAAYQDTQYF. The DNA of the CDR3 is TGTGCCAACGAGGTAGCGGCGTACCAAGATACCCAGTACTTT.

V and J are TRBV20-1 and TRBJ2-7; D may match TRBD1 or TRBD2 (7 bases each). Trimming removed 6 bases at V and 0 bases at J, with 12 bases between. Germline V gene lookup returns CDR1 DFQATT and CDR2 SNEGSKA (reference sequence). The CDR3 has 13 residues. CDR3: CSAQGGDSYEQYF. For the CDR3, the DNA is TGCAGTGCCCAGGGGGGGGACTCCTACGAGCAGTACTTC.

The J gene is TRBJ1-1, the V gene TRBV2; 7 bases line up with TRBD1. The CDR3 contains 14 residues. Losses at the gene ends were 7 bases for V and 5 bases for J; bases not matched to a gene: 10. Germline CDR1 reads SNHLY; CDR2 reads FYNNEI. CDR3 coding DNA: TGTGCCAGCACTTCGGACAGGTCCGGAACTGAAGCTTTCTTT. It yields the protein CASTSDRSGTEAFF.

Details on this clonotype: One end of the junction is discordant with germline, which a read error may explain. The genes are TRBV7-9 and TRBJ1-1; possible D gene TRBD1, 5 bases. In germline, CDR1 is SEHNR, CDR2 FQNEAQ (reference sequence). The CDR3 loop spans 15 amino acids. CDR3 region: CASSFDLSGGTEDFF. The CDR3 nucleotides read TGTGCCAGCAGCTTTGATCTAAGCGGGGGGACTGAAGATTTCTTT.

The CDR3 loop is CAIRGWTVYGYTF. DNA of the CDR3: TGTGCCATCAGGGGTTGGACGGTCTATGGCTACACCTTC. This sequence joins TRBV10-3 and TRBJ1-2; D gene ambiguous. V gave up 6 bases and J gave up 4 bases, with 12 bases separating them. CDR3 length: 13 amino acids. The germline gives CDR1 ENHRY, CDR2 SYGVKD.

This clonotype was counted between two and nine times. The J gene is TRBJ2-5, the V gene TRBV7-6; TRBD2 aligns across 7 bases. There are 16 residues in the CDR3. Germline assignment: CDR1 SGHVS and CDR2 FNYEAQ. The V segment lost 5 bases and the J segment 4 bases; nucleotides outside the gene matches: 13. CDR3 sequence (DNA): TGTGCCAGCAGCCATGAGAGCGGGACTTGGGGAGAGACCCAGTACTTC. This translates into CASSHESGTWGETQYF.

The CDR3 sequence is CASSIASNQPQHF. DNA of the CDR3: TGTGCCAGTAGTATAGCTAGCAATCAGCCCCAGCATTTT. The chain has TRBV19 and TRBJ1-5; no firm D call. The CDR3 runs to 13 residues. CDR1 and CDR2 from the germline V gene are LNHDA and SQIVND (reference sequence). The V end was cut by 1 base, the J end by 0 bases, with 1 base between.

Comment on this clonotype: A junction boundary mismatches the germline segment, possibly from a read error. This rearrangement joins TRBV7-2 to TRBJ1-5, with D uncertain. Germline assignment: CDR1 SGHTA and CDR2 FQGNSA. This CDR3 spans 14 amino acids. CDR3 nucleotide sequence: TGTGCCAGCAGTTTAGTTGGTAGCAATCAGCCCCACCAATTT. This sequence encodes CASSLVGSNQPHQF.

The chain uses TRBV7-8 and TRBJ1-1; the D gene is possibly TRBD1 (6 bases). The V gene lost 4 bases and the J gene lost 13 bases, with 22 bases spanning the gap. This CDR3 comprises 14 residues. Germline values: CDR1 SGHVS, CDR2 FQNEAQ. The CDR3 reads CASSSQGSHDTHFF. In DNA form, the CDR3 reads TGTGCCAGCAGCTCACAGGGAAGTCACGATACGCATTTCTTT.

This chain links TRBV7-2 with TRBJ2-3, with D perhaps TRBD2 (5 bases). CDR1 SGHTA and CDR2 FQGNSA come from the germline V gene. Trimming pared 5 bases from V and 14 bases from J, leaving 20 bases between. This CDR3 is 13 amino acids long. The CDR3 protein is CASSDAGAPDTYF. The CDR3, as DNA: TGTGCCAGCAGCGACGCGGGCGCTCCTGATACGTATTTT.

The chain employs TRBV9 and TRBJ1-1; 9 nucleotides agree with TRBD1. Germline-derived CDR1 and CDR2 are SGDLS and YYNGEE. The CDR3 has 15 amino acids. V shed 6 bases, J shed 12 bases, and the junction held 18 bases outside the gene matches. DNA for the CDR3: TGTGCCAGCAACTTGGACAGGGGAAAGGCAGATACGCCTTTCTTT. Its translation is CASNLDRGKADTPFF.

This clonotype was seen just once. The gene calls are TRBV19 and TRBJ1-2; no firm D call. V was cut by 1 base and J by 2 bases, with 5 bases left in between. Germline CDR1 and CDR2: LNHDA and SQIVND (reference sequence). The CDR3 covers 13 residues. CDR3 DNA sequence: TGTGCCAGTAGTATAGGCCGCAACTATGGCTACACCTTC. Translation gives CASSIGRNYGYTF.

As regards this clonotype: Its ends do not fully match the called genes, so a read error is possible. The chain combines TRBV5-1 with TRBJ1-6; no clear D gene. The CDR3 is 14 amino acids. CDR1 SGHRS and CDR2 YFSETQ come from the germline V gene. The chain's CDR3 is CASSFARAMRPLHF. CDR3 sequence (DNA): TGTGCCAGCAGCTTTGCTAGAGCAATGAGACCCCTCCACTTT.

The table lists this clonotype with a few counts. V usage is TRBV7-8 and J usage is TRBJ2-1; no clear D. The CDR3 extends over 16 amino acids. V was pared by 2 bases and J by 8 bases, with 19 bases between. CDR1 is SGHVS, CDR2 FQNEAQ, per germline. The CDR3: CASSLPRGGGTDEQFF. CDR3 nucleotide sequence: TGTGCCAGCAGCTTACCGAGAGGCGGCGGTACCGATGAGCAGTTCTTC.

To note about this clonotype: One end of the junction fails to match germline, which may point to a read error. The J gene is TRBJ2-3, the V gene TRBV7-4; 8 bases align to TRBD2. CDR1 is SGHVT, CDR2 SQSDAQ, per germline. This CDR3 has 14 amino acids. The CDR3 DNA reads TGTGCCAGCGGCTTAGCGGGGAACACCCATTACCAGGGCTTT. It yields the protein CASGLAGNTHYQGF.

This clonotype showed up just a few times. The chain carries TRBV7-3 and TRBJ2-1; 10 positions agree with TRBD2. Germline CDR1 SGHTA, CDR2 FQGTGA. There are 15 residues in the CDR3. Germline trimming cut 5 bases from V and 6 bases from J; bases unmatched to any gene: 7. CDR3 DNA sequence: TGTGCCAGCAGCCCCCCCTCTAGCGGGAGCAATGAGCAGTTCTTC. It specifies CASSPPSSGSNEQFF.

A remark on this clonotype: Because the CDR3's place on the DNA is in doubt, the DNA is left out and the CDR3 is given as listed by TCRdb. The rearrangement joins TRBV19 to TRBJ1-2. Both ends counted, the CDR3 spans 15 residues. Germline loops: CDR1 LNHDA, CDR2 SQIVND (reference sequence). The CDR3 reads CASSWGRGAYNGQTF.

This chain links TRBV11-2 with TRBJ2-1, with 8 bases matching TRBD2. CDR1 and CDR2 from the germline V gene are SGHAT and FQNNGV. This CDR3 comprises 15 residues. V was clipped by 1 base and J by 8 bases; unmatched bases: 7. In DNA, the CDR3 is TGTGCCAGCAGCTTAGTTCCCGGGGGGGTCTATGAGCAGTTCTTC. Translating gives CASSLVPGGVYEQFF.

About this clonotype itself: This CDR3 is missing its conserved last phenylalanine or tryptophan, likely due to a read error. The DNA is left out, because the CDR3 cannot be placed on it with certainty; the CDR3 is given as TCRdb lists it. The V and J genes are TRBV7-3 and TRBJ2-3; the table's TRBD1 call for D was not verified on the DNA. CDR1 is SGHTA and CDR2 is FQGTGA in the germline V gene. The CDR3 adds up to 13 amino acids, both ends counted. This CDR3 reads CSRRIRGRAMKYS.

This clonotype has only a few counts. The rearrangement links TRBV10-3 to TRBJ1-2; D is unclear. Trimming left V 0 bases short and J 11 bases short, with 16 bases between. Per the germline V gene, CDR1 is ENHRY and CDR2 is SYGVKD. CDR3 length equals 14 residues. CDR3 sequence reads: CAISESGFGFSYTF. In DNA form, the CDR3 reads TGTGCCATCAGTGAGTCAGGCTTTGGATTTTCTTACACCTTC.

The gene calls are TRBV2 and TRBJ2-5; D not resolved. The DNA end favors TRBJ2-3, so the J call may be wrong. Looked up from germline, CDR1 is SNHLY and CDR2 is FYNNEI. CDR3 size: 14 residues. CDR3 protein: CATSRGNRKETQYF. The CDR3 DNA reads TGTGCCACCAGCAGAGGCAATAGGAAAGAGACCCAGTATTTT.

As concerns this clonotype: The conserved phenylalanine or tryptophan is not found at the CDR3 terminus, so this likely reflects a read error. The DNA is omitted, as the CDR3 cannot be located on it reliably, and the CDR3 follows TCRdb's listing. The gene calls are TRBV7-9 and TRBJ2-1. The length of the CDR3 is 12 amino acids, counting both ends. The germline V gene has CDR1 SEHNR and CDR2 FQNEAQ (reference sequence). The CDR3 region is CANPVRRSERCY.

The chain carries TRBV15 and TRBJ2-7, with D possibly TRBD2 on 6 matching bases. The CDR3 sequence is 14 residues long. The V end lost 6 bases, the J end lost 1 base, and 13 bases lay between the germline ends. Germline lookup yields CDR1 LNHNV and CDR2 YYDKDF (reference sequence). The CDR3 loop is CATSLADLSYEQYF. The CDR3 region has the DNA TGTGCCACCAGTTTAGCGGACCTGTCCTACGAGCAGTACTTC. The whole variable domain, filled in from reference TRBV15 and TRBJ2-7, reads DAMVIQNPRYQVTQFGKPVTLSCSQTLNHNVMYWYQQKSSQAPKLLFHYYDKDFNNEADTPDNFQSRRPNTSFCFLDIRSPGLGDTAMYLCATSLADLSYEQYFGPGTRLTVT.

V usage is TRBV20-1 and J usage is TRBJ1-2; tentative D call: TRBD1 (5 bases). The CDR3 spans 14 residues. With 2 bases removed from V and 7 bases from J, the gap between germline ends came to 17 bases. The germline V gene has CDR1 DFQATT and CDR2 SNEGSKA (reference sequence). CDR3 residues: CSARPIRGFSGYTF. The CDR3 DNA reads TGCAGTGCTAGACCCATCCGGGGGTTTTCTGGCTACACCTTC.

The table lists this clonotype with many counts. The V call is TRBV9, the J call TRBJ2-1; 7 bases agree with TRBD1. V gave up 0 bases and J gave up 12 bases; unmatched junction bases: 12. The CDR3 is 15 amino acids. The V gene's germline CDR1 is SGDLS and CDR2 YYNGEE. The CDR3: CASSVGGQSTDTQFF. DNA of the CDR3: TGTGCCAGCAGCGTAGGGGGACAGAGCACAGATACGCAGTTCTTC.

The chain has TRBV2 and TRBJ2-7; D might be TRBD1 (5 bases). Germline CDR1 is SNHLY and CDR2 is FYNNEI. The V end was cut by 8 bases, the J end by 0 bases, with 11 bases between. CDR3 length: 13 residues. The CDR3 reads CASGAVGSYEQYF. CDR3 nucleotide sequence: TGTGCCAGCGGGGCCGTCGGCTCCTACGAGCAGTACTTC.